The text below deals with one T cell receptor beta chain. These data originate in a study of blood T cells in healthy people across ages. A second PCR, run for about 6 to 12 cycles, used a sample-barcoded 5' primer plus a J-beta primer mix. TCRdb fed the 5' RACE reads into MiXCR, producing one record per CDR3 protein. The sample records 1.4 million or so distinct CDR3 sequences, about 42% being singletons. The germline CDR1 and CDR2 sequences are KGHDR and SFDVKD. The CDR3 covers 14 residues. Between the trimmed V and J ends, which lost 4 bases and 3 bases, there was a span of 11 bases. Russia was home to the donors, healthy Caucasian individuals aged roughly 6 to 90.

This clonotype was obtained from a woman aged 18-29 years in good health. V and J are TRBV24-1 and TRBJ1-2, with D possibly matching TRBD1 (5 bases). Sequences were obtained from blood. The CDR3 nucleotides are TGTGCCACCAGTGAATCATGGACATACTATGGCTACACCTTC. This sequence encodes CATSESWTYYGYTF.